This T cell receptor beta chain stems from a study of beta chain features in type 1 diabetes. Study-level information: Age and gender were similar between patients and healthy donors, as were cell yields. Study-level findings and limits: Whether TCRB rearrangement is influenced by HLA type was left unresolved in this analysis. TCRB CDR3s were moderately but significantly shorter in Type 1 diabetes patients in all four CD4+ subsets.

The investigators reverse transcribed all of the isolated RNA, so they sequenced expressed TCRB transcripts. This table comes from immunoSEQ multiplex PCR, and its TCRdb copy is limited to in-frame clones, with some not included. This table has 500,000 to 850,000 clones, about an eighth appearing once. This CDR3 is built from 17 residues. Germline V gene data show CDR1 as SGHTA and CDR2 as FQGNSA. V was cut by 5 bases and J by 0 bases, with 17 bases left in between. In the case of this clone: Antigen specificity is unknown.

Sorting with CD45RO/CCR7/CD25/CD127/CD95/CD27 yielded naive, central memory, regulatory and stem-like memory CD4+ cells. The source is a young man with type 1 diabetes. The sequencing input was naive CD4+ T cells from blood. The chain is built from TRBV7-2 and TRBJ2-4, with D perhaps TRBD2 (5 bases). CDR3: CASSAYGDRGAKNIQYF. The CDR3 DNA is TGTGCCAGCAGCGCATATGGGGATCGGGGAGCCAAAAACATTCAGTACTTC. Combining the CDR3 with reference TRBV7-2 and TRBJ2-4 gives the whole variable domain GAGVSQSPSNKVTEKGKDVELRCDPISGHTALYWYRQSLGQGLEFLIYFQGNSAPDKSGLPSDRFSAERTGGSVSTLTIQRTQQEDSAVYLCASSAYGDRGAKNIQYFGAGTRLSVL.